Each of the 27 T cell receptor beta chains below was sequenced from the same sample in a study of T cell changes during pregnancy in multiple sclerosis. Sequencing used immunoSEQ multiplex PCR; TCRdb keeps in-frame clones, though not all of them. Altogether tens of thousands of clones are present, 90% to 95% being singletons, with the ten largest covering 1.5% to 2%. Here the sequenced sample was peripheral blood, taken in the first trimester of pregnancy. The origin of the receptors is a female donor in good health, enrolled as a control in a pregnancy study.

The chain has TRBV6-1 and TRBJ2-3; 12 nucleotides line up with TRBD2. Unmatched junction bases numbered 7, after V lost 0 bases and J lost 15 bases. This CDR3 region has 14 residues. Germline V gives CDR1 MNHNS, CDR2 SASEGT. Here the CDR3 DNA reads TGTGCCAGCAGTGAAGCCCTGGTGACTAGCGGGAGTTATTTT. This encodes CASSEALVTSGSYF.

The V gene is TRBV28, the J gene TRBJ1-1, with D uncertain. The CDR3 consists of 15 residues. Trimming took off 2 bases at V and 0 bases at J, with 10 bases between the two ends. Per germline, CDR1 MDHEN and CDR2 SYDVKM. The CDR3 loop reads CASSLPSLVNTEAFF. The CDR3 DNA sequence: TGTGCCAGCAGTTTACCCTCCCTTGTGAACACTGAAGCTTTCTTT.

The V gene is TRBV5-1, the J gene TRBJ2-1, with 7 bases matching TRBD1. The CDR3 covers 15 residues. After removal of 0 bases from V and 8 bases from J, the junction contained 8 bases not matched to a gene. Germline V lookup: CDR1 SGHRS, CDR2 YFSETQ. This CDR3 reads CASSLGGRGGDEQFF. DNA for the CDR3: TGCGCCAGCAGCTTGGGGGGTAGAGGGGGCGATGAGCAGTTCTTC.

The V gene is TRBV4-1, the J gene TRBJ2-7; the D is unclear. The CDR3 contains 15 residues. Germline V gene lookup returns CDR1 MGHRA and CDR2 YSYEKL. V lost 0 bases to trimming and J lost 1 base, with 10 bases between them. In DNA form, the CDR3 reads TGCGCCAGCAGCCAAGAAGTGGTTCAGTCCTACGAGCAGTACTTC. Encoded protein: CASSQEVVQSYEQYF.

This clone has a handful of counts. The V gene is TRBV7-9, the J gene TRBJ1-4; D perhaps matches TRBD1 (6 bases). CDR1 and CDR2 (germline): SEHNR, FQNEAQ (reference sequence). The CDR3 covers 16 residues. V lost 6 bases and J lost 6, with 20 bases in between. CDR3 loop: CASRSLGGGQDEKLFF. CDR3 in DNA: TGTGCCAGCAGGAGCTTAGGCGGGGGCCAAGATGAAAAACTGTTTTTT.

V usage is TRBV29-1 and J usage is TRBJ2-1, with TRBD2 matching 13 bases. The CDR3 consists of 16 residues. Germline CDR1 is SQVTM and CDR2 is ANQGSEA. V shed 6 bases and J 4 bases; nucleotides not matched to a gene: 9. CDR3 DNA: TGCAGCGTGGACCGACTAGCGGGAGGCTCATACAATGAGCAGTTCTTC. Its protein product is CSVDRLAGGSYNEQFF.

The chain couples TRBV14 to TRBJ2-2, with TRBD1 as a possible D gene (5 bases). The germline CDR1 and CDR2 sequences are SGHDN and FVKESK. V was trimmed by 5 bases and J by 5 bases, leaving 12 bases between them. CDR3 length: 14 residues. In DNA, the CDR3 is TGTGCCAGCAGCTCACAGGTATCGACCGGGGAGCTGTTTTTT. Its protein product is CASSSQVSTGELFF.

V usage is TRBV10-2 and J usage is TRBJ2-1; TRBD2 is a possible D gene (6 bases). The CDR3 runs to 14 residues. Trimming took off 6 bases at V and 8 bases at J, with 17 bases between the two ends. Germline CDR1 is WSHSY and CDR2 is SAAADI. The CDR3 DNA reads as TGCGCCAGCAGGGATACCGGGACTCACGATGAGCAGTTCTTC. This codes for CASRDTGTHDEQFF.

The genes are TRBV4-2 and TRBJ2-3; D might be TRBD1 (5 bases). Germline CDR1 and CDR2: LGHNA and YNFKEQ. Trimming removed 3 bases at V and 7 bases at J, with 17 bases between. The CDR3 spans 15 residues. CDR3 residues: CASSQATRELNTQYF. CDR3 DNA sequence: TGTGCCAGCAGCCAGGCCACCAGGGAATTGAATACGCAGTATTTT.

This clone has only one observation. The genes are TRBV5-4 and TRBJ2-1; TRBD1 matches 7 bases. The V gene end was trimmed by 0 bases and the J gene end by 5 bases; junction bases not matched to a gene: 2. Germline lookup yields CDR1 SGHNT and CDR2 YYREEE (reference sequence). The CDR3 has 14 residues. The CDR3 loop reads CASSLDRGNNEQFF. The CDR3 DNA sequence: TGTGCCAGCAGCTTGGACAGGGGAAACAATGAGCAGTTCTTC.

V gene TRBV13 combines with J gene TRBJ2-5; D gene unclear. There are 12 residues in the CDR3. Germline V gene data show CDR1 as PRHDT and CDR2 as FYEKMQ (reference sequence). V gave up 1 base and J gave up 5 bases, with 5 bases separating them. CDR3 sequence: CASSLAPETQYF. CDR3 nucleotides: TGTGCCAGCAGCTTAGCTCCGGAGACCCAGTACTTC.

The chain carries TRBV6-4 and TRBJ2-3, with 7 bases that match TRBD1. This CDR3 has 15 amino acids. V trimming: 4 bases; J trimming: 0 bases; junction bases outside the gene matches: 4. Germline V gene data show CDR1 as MRHNA and CDR2 as SNTAGT. CDR3 sequence (DNA): TGTGCCAGCAGTGCTGGACAGGAAAGCACAGATACGCAGTATTTT. This sequence encodes CASSAGQESTDTQYF.

The chain uses TRBV10-3 and TRBJ2-2, with D perhaps matching TRBD1 (6 bases). Trimming stripped 4 bases from V and 8 bases from J, with 17 bases between. The CDR3 loop spans 15 amino acids. Germline V gene lookup returns CDR1 ENHRY and CDR2 SYGVKD. This chain's CDR3 is CAISVGALGGGELFF. The CDR3 DNA reads as TGTGCCATCAGTGTGGGGGCCCTAGGTGGAGGGGAGCTGTTTTTT.

The chain has TRBV5-4 and TRBJ1-3, with no clear D. With 4 bases removed from V and 7 bases from J, the gap between germline ends came to 9 bases. The CDR3 has 12 amino acids. CDR1 is SGHNT, CDR2 YYREEE, per germline (reference sequence). This CDR3 reads CASSGGGNTIYF. The CDR3 nucleotides read TGTGCCAGCAGCGGCGGTGGGAACACCATATATTTT. The complete variable domain, with remaining parts taken from reference TRBV5-4 and TRBJ1-3, reads ETGVTQSPTHLIKTRGQQVTLRCSSQSGHNTVSWYQQALGQGPQFIFQYYREEENGRGNFPPRFSGLQFPNYSSELNVNALELDDSALYLCASSGGGNTIYFGEGSWLTVV.

The chain combines TRBV28 with TRBJ1-2, with D hard to call. V shed 10 bases and J shed 3 bases, with 12 bases lying between them. The CDR3 is 12 amino acids. CDR1 is MDHEN and CDR2 is SYDVKM in the germline V gene. The DNA for the CDR3 is TGTGCCACCTCAAGACGGGACTATGGCTACACCTTC. This translates into CATSRRDYGYTF.

The gene calls are TRBV6-6 and TRBJ2-3, with a possible D match to TRBD2 (5 bases). From germline, CDR1 is MNHNY and CDR2 SVGAGI (reference sequence). V was trimmed by 2 bases and J by 4 bases, leaving 16 bases between them. The CDR3 is 16 residues long. CDR3 loop: CASSYGGGTLADTQYF. CDR3 bases: TGTGCCAGCAGTTACGGTGGAGGAACATTGGCAGATACGCAGTATTTT.

J is TRBJ2-5 and V is TRBV19, with D possibly TRBD1 on 6 matching bases. Germline CDR1 LNHDA, CDR2 SQIVND (reference sequence). Trimming removed 5 bases from V and 5 bases from J, with 15 bases in between. This CDR3 is built from 14 residues. The CDR3 bases are TGTGCCAGTAGTCGAGACAGGTCCATGGAGACCCAGTACTTC. Protein product: CASSRDRSMETQYF.

The genes are TRBV19 and TRBJ1-2; D not resolved. The CDR3 consists of 13 residues. The germline V and J ends were trimmed by 5 bases and 1 base, with 8 bases remaining between them. CDR1 is LNHDA and CDR2 is SQIVND in the germline V gene (reference sequence). Written as DNA, the CDR3 is TGTGCCAGTAGTCGCAGCGATAACTATGGCTACACCTTC. Encoded protein: CASSRSDNYGYTF.

The V call is TRBV7-2, the J call TRBJ2-5, with TRBD2 as a possible D gene (5 bases). CDR1 SGHTA and CDR2 FQGNSA come from the germline V gene. The CDR3 sequence is 16 residues long. V shed 1 base and J shed 2 bases, with 14 bases lying between them. CDR3 sequence reads: CASSLEVGSGQETQYF. The CDR3 DNA sequence: TGTGCCAGCAGCTTAGAGGTGGGGAGCGGTCAAGAGACCCAGTACTTC. Drawing the rest from reference TRBV7-2 and TRBJ2-5, the complete variable domain is GAGVSQSPSNKVTEKGKDVELRCDPISGHTALYWYRQSLGQGLEFLIYFQGNSAPDKSGLPSDRFSAERTGGSVSTLTIQRTQQEDSAVYLCASSLEVGSGQETQYFGPGTRLLVL.

The chain carries TRBV2 and TRBJ1-1, with D possibly matching TRBD1 (5 bases). The CDR3 loop spans 15 amino acids. The germline CDR1 and CDR2 sequences are SNHLY and FYNNEI. V was pared by 1 base and J by 5 bases, with 14 bases between. This chain's CDR3 is CASSEGGRVGTEAFF. The CDR3 nucleotides are TGTGCCAGCAGTGAAGGGGGCCGAGTCGGTACTGAAGCTTTCTTT.

The rearrangement uses TRBV15 and TRBJ2-3; 9 bases fit TRBD2. The CDR3 has 18 amino acids. The ends lost 5 bases at V and 3 bases at J; junction bases unmatched: 15. Per germline, CDR1 LNHNV and CDR2 YYDKDF (reference sequence). The CDR3 is CATSGNIRREGGTDTQYF. As DNA, the CDR3 is TGTGCCACCAGCGGCAATATAAGGCGGGAGGGTGGAACAGATACGCAGTATTTT.

This chain connects TRBV2 to TRBJ2-7; 7 bases align to TRBD1. Germline CDR1 SNHLY, CDR2 FYNNEI. The V gene end was trimmed by 3 bases and the J gene end by 3 bases; junction bases not matched to a gene: 5. CDR3 length equals 14 residues. The CDR3 bases are TGTGCCAGCAGTGAGCGACAGGGATACTACGAGCAGTACTTC. It codes for CASSERQGYYEQYF.

The chain is built from TRBV5-6 and TRBJ1-1; D is unclear. CDR1 is SGHDT and CDR2 is YYEEEE in the germline V gene. The CDR3 runs to 13 residues. Trimming took off 2 bases at V and 3 bases at J, with 8 bases between the two ends. The CDR3 sequence is CASSFLRDTEAFF. The CDR3 nucleotides read TGTGCCAGCAGCTTTCTACGGGACACTGAAGCTTTCTTT.

This rearrangement joins TRBV25-1 to TRBJ2-3; 14 nucleotides match TRBD2. This CDR3 has 17 amino acids. Looked up from germline, CDR1 is MGHDK and CDR2 is SYGVNS. V lost 2 bases to trimming and J lost 7 bases; unmatched junction nucleotides: 8. The CDR3 sequence is CASSEVGLAGESNTQYF. The CDR3 DNA sequence: TGTGCCAGCAGTGAAGTGGGACTAGCGGGAGAGAGCAATACGCAGTATTTT.

This chain uses TRBV28 with TRBJ2-1, with TRBD1 as a possible D gene (5 bases). CDR3 length equals 16 residues. Looked up from germline, CDR1 is MDHEN and CDR2 is SYDVKM. Trimming removed 6 bases at V and 0 bases at J, with 15 bases between. CDR3 residues: CASSPRGSGSYNEQFF. CDR3 coding DNA: TGTGCCAGCAGCCCAAGGGGATCGGGCTCCTACAATGAGCAGTTCTTC.

V gene TRBV5-1 combines with J gene TRBJ2-7; the D is unclear. Germline loops: CDR1 SGHRS, CDR2 YFSETQ. The CDR3 contains 12 residues. V lost 3 bases to trimming and J lost 0 bases, with 4 bases between them. For the CDR3, the DNA is TGCGCCAGCAGCTCCAACTCCTACGAGCAGTACTTC. Protein: CASSSNSYEQYF.

The rearrangement uses TRBV6-6 and TRBJ1-1; D not resolved. V was pared by 4 bases and J by 0 bases, with 6 bases between. In germline, CDR1 is MNHNY, CDR2 SVGAGI (reference sequence). The length of the CDR3 is 13 residues. For the CDR3, the DNA is TGTGCCAGCAGTTCGTTTGTGAACACTGAAGCTTTCTTT. Its protein is CASSSFVNTEAFF.